This T cell receptor beta chain is from a study of CD8 T cells in Susac syndrome. Turning to the study itself: Clinical remission applied to 8 or 9 sequenced Susac syndrome patients, and roughly six had active disease.

Between the trimmed V and J ends, which lost 3 bases and 5 bases, there was a span of 7 bases. The CDR3 consists of 13 residues. To note about this clonotype: No antigen is known for it.

Findings and limits, study-wide: The study recognized that the number of individuals in its TCR sequencing and HLA analysis was relatively small.

0.5 to 1 ug RNA was reverse transcribed with random hexamers. immunoSEQ multiplex PCR amplified TCR beta CDR3 across 54 Vbeta, 13 Jbeta. Using its own MiXCR run on the immunoSEQ multiplex PCR reads, TCRdb lists one record per CDR3 protein. The table includes about 170,000 distinct CDR3 sequences, about 96% detected once. CD8+ and CD4+ blood T cells underwent TCR beta sequencing. The sequencing sample was made of CD4+ T cells from PBMCs. The clonotype was recovered from a human donor with Susac syndrome. The chain combines TRBV12-3 or TRBV12-4 with TRBJ2-2; D is ambiguous. CDR3 coding DNA: TGTGCCAGCAGTTTCTGGGGAACCGGGGAGCTGTTTTTT. This sequence encodes CASSFWGTGELFF.